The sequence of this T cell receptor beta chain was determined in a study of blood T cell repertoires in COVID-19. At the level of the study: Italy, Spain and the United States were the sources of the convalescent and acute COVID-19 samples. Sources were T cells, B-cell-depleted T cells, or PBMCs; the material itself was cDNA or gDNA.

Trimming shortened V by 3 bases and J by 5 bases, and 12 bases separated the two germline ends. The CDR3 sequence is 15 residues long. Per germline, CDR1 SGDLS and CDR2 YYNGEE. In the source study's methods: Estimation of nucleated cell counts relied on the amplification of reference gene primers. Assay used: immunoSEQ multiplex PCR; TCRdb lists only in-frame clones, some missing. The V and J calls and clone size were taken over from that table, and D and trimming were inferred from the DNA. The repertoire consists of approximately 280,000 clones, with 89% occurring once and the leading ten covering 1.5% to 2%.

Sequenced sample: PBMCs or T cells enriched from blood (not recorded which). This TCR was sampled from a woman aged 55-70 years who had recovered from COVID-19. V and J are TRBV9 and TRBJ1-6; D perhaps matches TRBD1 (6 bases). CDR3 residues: CASSAWDTNNSPLHF. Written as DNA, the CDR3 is TGTGCCAGCAGCGCCTGGGACACCAATAATTCACCCCTCCACTTT.